These T cell receptor beta chains were read from a single sample in a study of CD8 T cells in Susac syndrome. Each CDR3 protein gets one entry after TCRdb re-called the immunoSEQ multiplex PCR reads with MiXCR. This sample has 100,000 to 150,000 distinct CDR3 sequences; around 95% occur once, and the top ten carry 0.21%. The sequencing sample was made of CD8+ T cells from PBMCs. These receptors all come from a human donor with Susac syndrome. The CDR3 runs from the conserved cysteine through the conserved F or W. The D gene is left open where the match is weak. The size of a clone is reported for some rows only, either as once, few or many, or as a class for expanded clones.

clone_size	j_call	cdr3_length	d_call	v_call	cdr3_nt	cdr3_aa
-	TRBJ1-3	16	TRBD1	TRBV29-1	TGCAGCGTTGAAGATCCGGGACAGGGTACTGGAAACACCATATATTTT	CSVEDPGQGTGNTIYF
-	TRBJ2-1	15	-	TRBV27	TGTGCCAGCAGTTCCCCGGGGCTAAAATATAATGAGCAGTTCTTC	CASSSPGLKYNEQFF
-	TRBJ1-2	15	-	TRBV13	TGTGCCAGCAGCTTAGGCTCCCGGGCTAGGTATGGCTACACCTTC	CASSLGSRARYGYTF
few	TRBJ2-1	15	TRBD2	TRBV7-9	TGTGCCAGCAGCCCTAGCGGGGCCTCCTACAATGAGCAGTTCTTC	CASSPSGASYNEQFF
once	TRBJ2-4	16	-	TRBV15	TGTGCCACCAGCAGAGATCAAGGGCAGGGGGGGGACATTCAGTACTTC	CATSRDQGQGGDIQYF
-	TRBJ1-2	14	TRBD1	TRBV20-1	TGCAGTGCTAGAGCTCCCGGGACAGACTATGGCTACACCTTC	CSARAPGTDYGYTF
-	TRBJ1-2	14	-	TRBV5-6	TGTGCCAGCAGCTTGATGCTGACAAACTATGGCTACACCTTC	CASSLMLTNYGYTF
-	TRBJ2-5	17	-	TRBV15	TGTGCCACCAGCAGTTTTTGGGCTGGTAATACGCAGGAGACCCAGTACTTC	CATSSFWAGNTQETQYF
-	TRBJ2-5	15	TRBD1	TRBV9	TGTGCCAGCAACGGAAGGGGGCTAGAGCAAGAGACCCAGTACTTC	CASNGRGLEQETQYF
once	TRBJ1-2	15	TRBD1	TRBV5-4	TGTGCCAGCAGCTTGGGGGACAGGGTCCGTGATGGCTACACCTTC	CASSLGDRVRDGYTF
-	TRBJ1-1	13	TRBD1	TRBV28	TGTGCCAGCAGTCGGACAGGGGATGATGAAGCTTTCTTT	CASSRTGDDEAFF
once	TRBJ1-4	15	-	TRBV9	TGTGCCAGCAGCGTAGGAGGAGGGGCTAATGAAAAACTGTTTTTT	CASSVGGGANEKLFF
-	TRBJ2-2	14	-	TRBV5-1	TGCGCCAGCAACCAACACGACGGATCCGGGGAGCTGTTTTTT	CASNQHDGSGELFF
-	TRBJ2-7	13	-	TRBV9	TGTGCCAGCAGCGTAGGTGACTTCGGCGAGCAGTACTTC	CASSVGDFGEQYF
-	TRBJ2-7	14	-	TRBV5-1	TGCGCCAGCAGCTTCTCGTGGGAGCCCCTCGAGCAGTACTTC	CASSFSWEPLEQYF
-	TRBJ2-1	14	-	TRBV6-1	TGTGCCAGCAGTCCGGGACTGTCTACATATGAGCAGTTCTTC	CASSPGLSTYEQFF
-	TRBJ1-2	14	TRBD1	TRBV29-1	TGCAGCGTTGAAGCCAGGACAGGGGACTATGGCTACACCTTC	CSVEARTGDYGYTF
once	TRBJ2-4	17	TRBD2	TRBV7-8	TGTGCCAGCAGCTTAAAACTAGCGGGAGGGACGGGGGACATTCAGTACTTC	CASSLKLAGGTGDIQYF
-	TRBJ2-3	15	TRBD2	TRBV19	TGTGCCAGCAGTACTAGCGGGGACAGCACAGATACGCAGTATTTT	CASSTSGDSTDTQYF
-	TRBJ2-1	14	-	TRBV12-3/TRBV12-4	TGTGCCAGCAACCCGGGAAGCTCCTACAATGAGCAGTTCTTC	CASNPGSSYNEQFF
-	TRBJ1-2	12	-	TRBV29-1	TGCAGCGTTGAGGACGGCTACTATGGCTACACCTTC	CSVEDGYYGYTF
-	TRBJ2-3	16	-	TRBV6-1	TGTGCCAGCAGTGAACCGGGCGGGTTTGGCACAGATACGCAGTATTTT	CASSEPGGFGTDTQYF
-	TRBJ2-7	13	-	TRBV4-1	TGCGCCAGCAGCCAAGATCTCTTCTACGAGCAGTACTTC	CASSQDLFYEQYF
-	TRBJ2-7	16	TRBD2	TRBV25-1	TGTGCCAGCAGTTGGGGACTAGCGGGAGCGAGGTACGAGCAGTACTTC	CASSWGLAGARYEQYF
-	TRBJ1-2	14	-	TRBV7-9	TGTGCCAGCAGCTACGACCCGGCCGTAAATGGCTACACCTTC	CASSYDPAVNGYTF
-	TRBJ2-5	13	TRBD2	TRBV12-3/TRBV12-4	TGTGCCAGCGGACTAGCGGGAGATAAGACCCAGTACTTC	CASGLAGDKTQYF
-	TRBJ2-3	16	-	TRBV4-1	TGCGCCAGCAGCCAACTGACTAGTCTAGACACAGATACGCAGTATTTT	CASSQLTSLDTDTQYF
-	TRBJ2-2	18	-	TRBV12-5	TGTGCTAGTGGTTTGGTACTCTTTCCCCCTTACAACACCGGGGAGCTGTTTTTT	CASGLVLFPPYNTGELFF
-	TRBJ2-7	15	-	TRBV5-6	TGTGCCAGCAGCTTGTATCGGGGGGCTTACTACGAGCAGTACTTC	CASSLYRGAYYEQYF
-	TRBJ1-1	16	-	TRBV12-3/TRBV12-4	TGTGCCAGCAGTTTAGGAGCCAGGGTGAGCAACACTGAAGCTTTCTTT	CASSLGARVSNTEAFF
-	TRBJ2-2	17	-	TRBV7-9	TGTGCCAGCAGCCCCTCTAACGCGGGTGCGAACACCGGGGAGCTGTTTTTT	CASSPSNAGANTGELFF
-	TRBJ1-5	13	-	TRBV15	TGTGCAACGCGGCTGGGCGGCAATCAGCCCCAGCATTTT	CATRLGGNQPQHF
once	TRBJ1-1	11	-	TRBV30	TGTGCCTGGAACAGGAACACTGAAGCTTTCTTT	CAWNRNTEAFF
-	TRBJ2-3	15	-	TRBV27	TGTGCCAGCAGTTTGTCTGACTCGTACACAGATACGCAGTATTTT	CASSLSDSYTDTQYF
-	TRBJ2-7	15	-	TRBV6-6	TGTGCCAGCAGTACCGTAGCGAGCACCCCCTACGAGCAGTACTTC	CASSTVASTPYEQYF
-	TRBJ2-6	17	TRBD1	TRBV18	TGTGCCAGCTCATGGACAGGCTCGAGCTCTGGGGCCAACGTCCTGACTTTC	CASSWTGSSSGANVLTF
-	TRBJ2-5	14	TRBD2	TRBV7-3	TGTGCCAGCAGCCAGGAGCTAGCGGGGGGCCCCTTCTACTTC	CASSQELAGGPFYF
-	TRBJ2-3	14	-	TRBV7-2	TGTGCCAGCAGCTTAGTTCCCGGCACAGATACGCAGTATTTT	CASSLVPGTDTQYF
-	TRBJ2-7	15	TRBD1	TRBV5-6	TGTGCCAGCAGCACGGGACAGGGGGGATCCTACGAGCAGTACTTC	CASSTGQGGSYEQYF
once	TRBJ2-1	16	-	TRBV27	TGTGCCAGCAGTCTCGGACCCGACCCGAAAAACAATGAGCAGTTCTTC	CASSLGPDPKNNEQFF
-	TRBJ2-1	14	TRBD2	TRBV20-1	TGCAGTGCTAGGGGTCTAGCGGAAAACAATGAGCAGTTCTTC	CSARGLAENNEQFF
-	TRBJ1-2	16	-	TRBV6-5	TGTGCCAGCAGTTACTATCTTGGGCAGTGGTTCTATGGCTACACCTTC	CASSYYLGQWFYGYTF
-	TRBJ1-2	14	TRBD1	TRBV29-1	TGCAGCGTCGGAGACAGGGCCGCTAACTATGGCTACACCTTC	CSVGDRAANYGYTF
few	TRBJ2-3	12	-	TRBV3-1	TGTGCCAGCAGCCAAGATGCAGGGACGCAGTATTTT	CASSQDAGTQYF
-	TRBJ2-7	15	-	TRBV4-3	TGCGCCAGCAGCCAAGGTTCTACGAGCTCCTACGAGCAGTACTTC	CASSQGSTSSYEQYF
-	TRBJ2-2	13	-	TRBV4-1	TGCGCCAGCAGCCCGAGAGACACCGGGGAGCTGTTTTTT	CASSPRDTGELFF
-	TRBJ2-2	15	-	TRBV19	TGTGCCAGTAGAGTTGGGGACACGGAAGCCGGGGAGCTGTTTTTT	CASRVGDTEAGELFF
-	TRBJ1-2	14	-	TRBV4-3	TGCGCCAGCAGCCAAGATAGGGTGCTCGATGGCTACACCTTC	CASSQDRVLDGYTF
-	TRBJ2-5	18	-	TRBV4-1	TGCGCCAGCAGCCAAGATCCGGGGTTCGGCCAGACTAAAGAGACCCAGTACTTC	CASSQDPGFGQTKETQYF
-	TRBJ1-1	13	-	TRBV6-5	TGTGCCAGCAGTCCCCGGGGGAACACTGAAGCTTTCTTT	CASSPRGNTEAFF